This note documents a single T cell receptor (beta chain) sequence. Its antigen is not known. The data belong to a study of T-cell memory formation after mild COVID-19. TCRdb used MiXCR to reprocess the 5' RACE reads, holding one entry per CDR3 protein. The sample lists approximately 240,000 distinct CDR3 sequences, 16% occurring once. Study results and limitations: Pre-infection memory showed some responding clones, and this suggested that cross-reactive memory joined.

This CDR3 contains 13 residues. The germline gives CDR1 SQVTM, CDR2 ANQGSEA. Trimming left V 6 bases short and J 2 bases short, with 14 bases between. V gene TRBV29-1 combines with J gene TRBJ2-7; D is perhaps TRBD1 or TRBD2 (6 bases each). The sequence came from a man between 18 and 29 years old who had mild COVID-19 (a few samples of this study predate the infection). Cell type and time point are not known. The sample taken for sequencing was PBMCs or a T cell subset sorted from them (not recorded which). The CDR3 sequence is CSVFAGEAYEQYV. CDR3 nucleotide sequence: TGCAGCGTCTTTGCAGGGGAGGCCTACGAGCAGTACGTC.